A selection of T cell receptor beta chains follows, all from one sample in a study of technical replicates of blood from a few donors. Sequenced by immunoSEQ multiplex PCR; TCRdb stores in-frame clones only, minus some. This table holds more than 65,000 clones, 95% to 98% found once. Sequences were obtained from T cells isolated from PBMCs. The receptors here all came from a human donor in good health. Each CDR3 is given with its conserved first and last residue. D genes are given only for firm matches. Part of the rows lack a size; the others show once, few, many or a class for expanded clones.

TRBD2 | TRBJ2-7 | TRBV7-8 | NA | 13 | TGTGCCAGCAGAACTAGCGGGGGAATGGGGCAGTACTTC | CASRTSGGMGQYF
NA | TRBJ2-5 | TRBV6-6 | NA | 13 | TGTGCCAGCAGTCATTCACGGGATGAGACCCAGTACTTC | CASSHSRDETQYF
NA | TRBJ1-4 | TRBV5-1 | NA | 15 | TGCGCCAGCAGCTTCGACGACAGGTTAAATGAAAAACTGTTTTTT | CASSFDDRLNEKLFF
TRBD1 | TRBJ2-7 | TRBV10-2 | NA | 14 | TGCGCCAGCAGTACAGGGGCCAGCTCCTACGAGCAGTACTTC | CASSTGASSYEQYF
NA | TRBJ1-2 | TRBV27 | NA | 13 | TGTGCCAGCAGTCCAGGGTCCAACTATGGCTACACCTTC | CASSPGSNYGYTF
NA | TRBJ2-3 | TRBV28 | NA | 13 | TGTGCCAGCAGTTTAAGGGGGGGGCGGGTAGGGTATTTT | CASSLRGGRVGYF
TRBD1 | TRBJ1-5 | TRBV6-6 | NA | 15 | TGTGCCAGCAGGTCACAGGGGGAGGGGCATCAGCCCCAGCATTTT | CASRSQGEGHQPQHF
TRBD1 | TRBJ2-7 | TRBV28 | NA | 14 | TGTGCCAGCAGTTCCCCTGGACAGGGCTACGAGCAGTACTTC | CASSSPGQGYEQYF
NA | TRBJ2-1 | TRBV4-1 | NA | 15 | TGCGCCAGCAGCCAAGTCAGACAGGTAGGAGATGAGCAGTTCTTC | CASSQVRQVGDEQFF
NA | TRBJ1-4 | TRBV28 | NA | 16 | TGTGCCAGCAGTTTCCATTTGACAGCAACTAATGAAAAACTGTTTTTT | CASSFHLTATNEKLFF
TRBD1 | TRBJ2-3 | TRBV28 | NA | 15 | TGTGCCAGCAGTTTGGGACAGGGGGCAACAGATACGCAGTATTTT | CASSLGQGATDTQYF
TRBD1 | TRBJ1-2 | TRBV6-5 | NA | 13 | TGTGCCAGCAGTTCGACAGGGCCTCTCGGCTACACCTTC | CASSSTGPLGYTF
NA | TRBJ1-1 | TRBV6-1 | NA | 16 | TGTGCCAGCAGTGAAGTGTGGGACCGGGGGTTAACTGAAGCTTTCTTT | CASSEVWDRGLTEAFF
TRBD1 | TRBJ1-1 | TRBV5-1 | NA | 15 | TGCGCCAGCTCCAGGGGACAGGGCGGGAACACTGAAGCTTTCTTT | CASSRGQGGNTEAFF
NA | TRBJ2-2 | TRBV5-6 | NA | 14 | TGTGCCAGCAGCTTCGGGAGATACACCGGGGAGCTGTTTTTT | CASSFGRYTGELFF
NA | TRBJ1-2 | TRBV7-8 | NA | 16 | TGTGCCAGCAGCTTAGTCGGAGAAGGTAGAAACTATGGCTACACCTTC | CASSLVGEGRNYGYTF
TRBD2 | TRBJ2-5 | TRBV5-4 | NA | 15 | TGTGCCAGCAGCCCAACTAGCGGGGATCAAGAGACCCAGTACTTC | CASSPTSGDQETQYF
TRBD1 | TRBJ1-1 | TRBV10-1 | NA | 14 | TGCGCCAGCAGTGATACGAAGGGGACAGGTGAAGCTTTCTTT | CASSDTKGTGEAFF
NA | TRBJ1-5 | TRBV6-6 | NA | 16 | TGTGCCAGCAGTTACTCGACCGTAACGACGGGAAAAGCCCAGCATTTT | CASSYSTVTTGKAQHF
TRBD2 | TRBJ2-3 | TRBV5-6 | NA | 15 | TGTGCCAGCAGCCGGAGCGGGGGGGCCAGAGATACGCAGTATTTT | CASSRSGGARDTQYF
NA | TRBJ2-2 | TRBV5-1 | NA | 16 | TGCGCCAGCAGCTTGTCTTCGCGGGAACCCACCGGGGAGCTGTTTTTT | CASSLSSREPTGELFF
NA | TRBJ2-7 | TRBV5-1 | NA | 13 | TGCGCCAGCAGCTTGACCAGATTTTACGAGCAGTACTTC | CASSLTRFYEQYF
TRBD2 | TRBJ2-3 | TRBV10-2 | NA | 15 | TGCGCCAGCAGTACTTTAGCGGGAGGTGGAGATACGCAGTATTTT | CASSTLAGGGDTQYF
NA | TRBJ1-1 | TRBV5-1 | NA | 13 | TGCGCCAGCAGCTTGGTAACAGAAGGTGAAGCTTTCTTT | CASSLVTEGEAFF
TRBD1 | TRBJ2-7 | TRBV5-1 | NA | 14 | TGCGCCAGCAGCTATCCAGGGTCACAGGGGGAGCAGTACTTC | CASSYPGSQGEQYF
NA | TRBJ2-5 | TRBV2 | NA | 15 | TGTGCCAGCAGTGCGGATGAGAGGTACCAAGAGACCCAGTACTTC | CASSADERYQETQYF
TRBD1 | TRBJ2-4 | TRBV25-1 | NA | 13 | TGTGCCTCGTCAGGGGGACCCAAAAACATTCAGTACTTC | CASSGGPKNIQYF
TRBD1 | TRBJ2-6 | TRBV30 | NA | 17 | TGTGCCTGGAGCGGAAAACAGGGGAGCTCTGGGGCCAACGTCCTGACTTTC | CAWSGKQGSSGANVLTF
NA | TRBJ2-5 | TRBV9 | NA | 13 | TGTGCCAGTGCCCAGGGCGGCCAAGAGACCCAGTACTTC | CASAQGGQETQYF
NA | TRBJ1-1 | TRBV11-2 | NA | 15 | TGTGCCAGCAGCTTGTCGGTCCAGGAGAACACTGAAGCTTTCTTT | CASSLSVQENTEAFF
NA | TRBJ1-4 | TRBV4-2 | once | 20 | TGTGCCAGCAGCCAAGGGACAGTCGCCTCCAGACCCATAACTAATGAAAAACTGTTTTTT | CASSQGTVASRPITNEKLFF
NA | TRBJ1-2 | TRBV30 | NA | 11 | TGTGCCTGGAGTCTTGACTATGGCTACACCTTC | CAWSLDYGYTF
NA | TRBJ2-5 | TRBV5-6 | NA | 11 | TGTGCCAGCAGCTTCGGTGAGACCCAGTACTTC | CASSFGETQYF
TRBD2 | TRBJ2-7 | TRBV28 | NA | 15 | TGTGCCAGCAGTTCTAGCGGGAGGCAAACCTACGAGCAGTACTTC | CASSSSGRQTYEQYF
TRBD2 | TRBJ2-2 | TRBV6-5 | NA | 14 | TGTGCCAGCAGTTACCCGGGGGGGTCCGGGGAGCTGTTTTTT | CASSYPGGSGELFF
NA | TRBJ1-5 | TRBV28 | NA | 15 | TGTGCCAGCAGTTTTAGATCCGCGAACAATCAGCCCCAGCATTTT | CASSFRSANNQPQHF
TRBD2 | TRBJ2-7 | TRBV7-9 | once | 11 | TGTGCCAGCGCGGGGGGGGAAGGGCAGTACTTC | CASAGGEGQYF
NA | TRBJ2-7 | TRBV5-1 | NA | 12 | TGCGCCAGCAGCTTTACCGGCTACGAGCAGTACTTC | CASSFTGYEQYF
TRBD2 | TRBJ2-1 | TRBV19 | NA | 16 | TGTGCCAGTAGTATCCCTAGCGGGACCTCCTACAATGAGCAGTTCTTC | CASSIPSGTSYNEQFF
TRBD2 | TRBJ2-1 | TRBV5-4 | NA | 17 | TGTGCCAGCAGCTTTTTCTTCGCTAGCGGGACCTACAATGAGCAGTTCTTC | CASSFFFASGTYNEQFF
NA | TRBJ1-5 | TRBV10-3 | NA | 15 | TGTGCCATCAGTGAAAGTGGGAGTGGCAATCAGCCCCAGCATTTT | CAISESGSGNQPQHF
NA | TRBJ1-2 | TRBV7-8 | NA | 14 | TGTGCCAGCAGCTTAGATGTCGCGCAGCGTGGCTACACCTTC | CASSLDVAQRGYTF
NA | TRBJ1-1 | TRBV27 | NA | 13 | TGTGCCAGCAGCCTATCCAGGGTATCCGGAGCTTTCTTT | CASSLSRVSGAFF
NA | TRBJ1-1 | TRBV5-1 | NA | 13 | TGCGCCAGCAGCTTGGCCGCTATCACTGAAGCTTTCTTT | CASSLAAITEAFF
NA | TRBJ1-1 | TRBV4-2 | NA | 13 | TGTGCCAGCAGCCAAACCCGGGGCACTGAAGCTTTCTTT | CASSQTRGTEAFF
NA | TRBJ2-7 | TRBV5-1 | NA | 15 | TGCGCCAGCAGCTTATTTATAATCGGCTCCTACGAGCAGTACTTC | CASSLFIIGSYEQYF
NA | TRBJ1-2 | TRBV6-1 | NA | 14 | TGTGCCAGCAGTCCCGACACATATAACTATGGCTACACCTTC | CASSPDTYNYGYTF
NA | TRBJ1-1 | TRBV18 | NA | 15 | TGTGCCAGCTCACCCCCGGACAGACCAAACACTGAAGCTTTCTTT | CASSPPDRPNTEAFF
NA | TRBJ1-5 | TRBV28 | NA | 17 | TGTGCCAGCGTCATAGCAGAGGACAGTTATAGCAATCAGCCCCAGCATTTT | CASVIAEDSYSNQPQHF
NA | TRBJ1-5 | TRBV7-9 | NA | 13 | TGTGCCAGCAGTTCGGGTGGGAATCAGCCCCAGCATTTT | CASSSGGNQPQHF
NA | TRBJ1-4 | TRBV15 | NA | 16 | TGTGCCACCAGCAGATACACGACAGGACGTAATGAAAAACTGTTTTTT | CATSRYTTGRNEKLFF